Listed here are 21 T cell receptor beta chains from one sample, sequenced in a study of cytomegalovirus exposure and HLA in healthy donors. Libraries were prepared by immunoSEQ multiplex PCR; TCRdb keeps only in-frame clonotypes and omits some of them. The repertoire consists of tens of thousands of clones, with around 95% occurring once and the leading ten covering roughly 6.3%. Sequences were obtained from PBMCs. The origin of the receptors is a woman under 30 in good health and CMV-seropositive.

The chain employs TRBV5-4 and TRBJ1-6; unclear D gene. Trimming removed 0 bases from V and 2 bases from J, with 12 bases in between. The CDR3 contains 17 residues. The V gene's germline CDR1 is SGHNT and CDR2 YYREEE (reference sequence). In nucleotides, the CDR3 is TGTGCCAGCAGCTTGGCGGGGAAACGGGCCTATAATTCACCCCTCCACTTT. Protein sequence: CASSLAGKRAYNSPLHF. The variable domain in full, completed from reference TRBV5-4 and TRBJ1-6, reads ETGVTQSPTHLIKTRGQQVTLRCSSQSGHNTVSWYQQALGQGPQFIFQYYREEENGRGNFPPRFSGLQFPNYSSELNVNALELDDSALYLCASSLAGKRAYNSPLHFGNGTRLTVT.

This clone has just one count. The rearrangement links TRBV27 to TRBJ2-5; a possible D gene is TRBD1 (6 bases). V lost 8 bases and J lost 5, with 21 bases in between. This CDR3 contains 15 residues. Germline V lookup: CDR1 MNHEY, CDR2 SMNVEV (reference sequence). For the CDR3, the DNA is TGTGCCAGCTCGGATCGAACAGGGATGCGGGAGACCCAGTACTTC. It specifies CASSDRTGMRETQYF.

This clone has just a few counts. The J gene is TRBJ1-6, the V gene TRBV2; D is ambiguous. V was shortened by 7 bases and J by 0 bases, with 10 bases between the two germline ends. Germline CDR1 reads SNHLY; CDR2 reads FYNNEI. This CDR3 has 15 amino acids. The CDR3 DNA is TGTGCCAGCATTGGACTCAGCTCCTATAATTCACCCCTCCACTTT. Translating gives CASIGLSSYNSPLHF.

The chain joins TRBV18 to TRBJ1-3; D uncertain. The CDR3 is 16 amino acids. The germline V gene has CDR1 KGHSH and CDR2 LQKENI. The ends were cut back, 1 base at V and 0 bases at J, with 10 bases in the middle. CDR3 nucleotides: TGTGCCAGCTCACCACTAGCGAGAGACTCTGGAAACACCATATATTTT. Translation: CASSPLARDSGNTIYF.

This CDR3 reads CASRPDSKGEKLFF. CDR3 nucleotide sequence: TGTGCCAGCCGGCCGGACAGTAAGGGAGAAAAACTGTTTTTT. This sequence joins TRBV28 and TRBJ1-4, with D possibly matching TRBD1 (6 bases). Trimming left V 8 bases short and J 8 bases short, with 18 bases between. Looked up from germline, CDR1 is MDHEN and CDR2 is SYDVKM. There are 14 residues in the CDR3.

The chain is built from TRBV7-2 and TRBJ1-2; D might be TRBD1 (6 bases). The germline V and J ends were trimmed by 4 bases and 8 bases, with 14 bases remaining between them. Germline V gives CDR1 SGHTA, CDR2 FQGNSA. This CDR3 is built from 13 residues. CDR3 sequence (DNA): TGTGCCAGCAGCTCTTTGGGGGCATCGGGCTACACCTTC. Protein: CASSSLGASGYTF.

This chain connects TRBV7-9 to TRBJ2-5; a possible D gene is TRBD2 (6 bases). CDR1 and CDR2 (germline): SEHNR, FQNEAQ (reference sequence). Trimming removed 5 bases at V and 3 bases at J, with 19 bases between. The CDR3 length is 16 residues. CDR3 residues: CASSRLAGIIKETQYF. The DNA of the CDR3 is TGTGCCAGCAGCCGACTGGCGGGGATCATAAAAGAGACCCAGTACTTC.

As DNA, the CDR3 is TGTGCCAGTAGTATGGGAGGGACAGGGGCAGAGACCCAGTACTTC. It specifies CASSMGGTGAETQYF. This sequence joins TRBV19 and TRBJ2-5; TRBD1 agrees at 10 bases. This CDR3 has 15 residues. Germline V CDR1 and CDR2: LNHDA, SQIVND (reference sequence). Trimming cost V 3 bases and J 4 bases; bases outside gene matches: 5.

The rearrangement joins TRBV7-2 to TRBJ2-1; 7 nucleotides match TRBD2. Trimming took 2 bases from V and 8 from J; bases not matched to a gene: 3. Germline lookup yields CDR1 SGHTA and CDR2 FQGNSA. The CDR3 is 13 amino acids. Written as DNA, the CDR3 is TGTGCCAGCAGCTTAAGACTAGCATATGAGCAGTTCTTC. Translating it yields CASSLRLAYEQFF.

This chain connects TRBV19 to TRBJ2-7; D perhaps matches TRBD2 (5 bases). V was cut by 4 bases and J by 6 bases, with 13 bases left in between. CDR1 LNHDA and CDR2 SQIVND come from the germline V gene (reference sequence). CDR3 size: 13 residues. The DNA for the CDR3 is TGTGCCAGTAGTACGGGATGGGTCGGCGAGCAGTACTTC. Protein: CASSTGWVGEQYF.

The chain carries TRBV7-2 and TRBJ2-5; TRBD2 matches at 14 bases. V was clipped by 3 bases and J by 5 bases; unmatched bases: 5. The CDR3 runs to 16 residues. The germline V gene encodes CDR1 SGHTA and CDR2 FQGNSA. The CDR3 DNA is TGTGCCAGCAGCTTCCGGACTAGCGGGGGGCCGGAGACCCAGTACTTC. Translated, it gives CASSFRTSGGPETQYF.

CDR3 sequence reads: CASSAKTGYGEKLFF. CDR3 coding DNA: TGTGCCAGCAGCGCCAAGACAGGGTATGGGGAAAAACTGTTTTTT. The chain combines TRBV7-9 with TRBJ1-4; 7 nucleotides match TRBD1. Germline assignment: CDR1 SEHNR and CDR2 FQNEAQ (reference sequence). V was pared by 5 bases and J by 8 bases, with 11 bases of the junction left unmatched. The CDR3 has 15 residues.

This rearrangement joins TRBV4-1 to TRBJ2-3, with D tentatively TRBD1 (5 bases). The CDR3 runs 14 residues. The V end lost 4 bases, the J end lost 6 bases, and 14 bases lay between the germline ends. Germline CDR1 MGHRA, CDR2 YSYEKL. The CDR3 nucleotides read TGCGCCAGCAGCCCTGGGGCAAGAGGTGATACGCAGTATTTT. It yields the protein CASSPGARGDTQYF.

The rearrangement uses TRBV6-1 and TRBJ2-3, with 9 positions matching TRBD2. CDR3 size: 14 residues. CDR1 is MNHNS and CDR2 is SASEGT in the germline V gene. The junction had 5 bases not matched to a gene; V was cut back by 7 bases and J by 3 bases. CDR3 in DNA: TGTGCCAGCAACGGCGGGAGGGGAACAGATACGCAGTATTTT. This encodes CASNGGRGTDTQYF.

The V gene is TRBV19, the J gene TRBJ2-7, with a tentative D call TRBD2 (5 bases). In germline, CDR1 is LNHDA, CDR2 SQIVND (reference sequence). The V end was cut by 6 bases, the J end by 3 bases, with 12 bases between. The CDR3 sequence is 13 residues long. The CDR3 region is CASRPSTSYEQYF. The DNA of the CDR3 is TGTGCCAGTAGGCCATCCACTAGCTACGAGCAGTACTTC.

The V gene is TRBV28, the J gene TRBJ2-5; a weak D match, TRBD2 (5 bases). This CDR3 has 14 residues. Germline V gene sequence: CDR1 MDHEN, CDR2 SYDVKM. Trimming shortened V by 11 bases and J by 2 bases, and 18 bases separated the two germline ends. CDR3 in DNA: TGTGCCTCCCACGGTCAGAGGGAACAAGAGACCCAGTACTTC. Protein sequence: CASHGQREQETQYF.

The J gene is TRBJ1-5, the V gene TRBV10-1; 7 nucleotides align to TRBD1. CDR3 length equals 13 residues. CDR1 and CDR2 (germline): WNHNN, SYGVQD (reference sequence). Trimming removed 5 bases from V and 7 bases from J; junction bases left unmatched: 5. The CDR3 sequence is CASSFQGVQPQHF. Here the CDR3 DNA reads TGCGCCAGCAGTTTCCAGGGGGTCCAGCCCCAGCATTTT.

The chain uses TRBV5-6 and TRBJ2-5; 10 positions agree with TRBD1. The V gene end was trimmed by 5 bases and the J gene end by 5 bases; junction bases not matched to a gene: 12. The CDR3 sequence is 16 residues long. Germline-derived CDR1 and CDR2 are SGHDT and YYEEEE. CDR3 DNA: TGTGCCAGCAGTTCTTCCGACAGGGGGCGAGGGGAGACCCAGTACTTC. Its translation is CASSSSDRGRGETQYF. The variable domain in full, completed from reference TRBV5-6 and TRBJ2-5, reads DAGVTQSPTHLIKTRGQQVTLRCSPKSGHDTVSWYQQALGQGPQFIFQYYEEEERQRGNFPDRFSGHQFPNYSSELNVNALLLGDSALYLCASSSSDRGRGETQYFGPGTRLLVL.

The chain carries TRBV5-4 and TRBJ1-1; 7 bases map to TRBD1. This CDR3 is built from 14 residues. V shed 4 bases and J 8 bases; nucleotides not matched to a gene: 11. CDR1 and CDR2 from the germline V gene are SGHNT and YYREEE (reference sequence). DNA for the CDR3: TGTGCCAGCAGCCCCCCTGACAGGGCGGCCGAAGCTTTCTTT. It encodes CASSPPDRAAEAFF.

The chain is built from TRBV9 and TRBJ2-1, with 8 nucleotides matching TRBD2. V lost 3 bases, J lost 2 bases, and 4 bases stayed unmatched. The germline V gene has CDR1 SGDLS and CDR2 YYNGEE. The CDR3 runs to 15 residues. CDR3 loop: CASSASSGPYNEQFF. Written as DNA, the CDR3 is TGTGCCAGCAGCGCATCTAGCGGGCCCTACAATGAGCAGTTCTTC.

V and J are TRBV29-1 and TRBJ2-2; 8 bases are a match to TRBD1. V shed 4 bases and J 6 bases; nucleotides not matched to a gene: 1. Germline V gene sequence: CDR1 SQVTM, CDR2 ANQGSEA. The CDR3 runs 12 residues. This CDR3 reads CSVVDRAGELFF. The DNA for the CDR3 is TGCAGCGTTGTGGACAGGGCCGGGGAGCTGTTTTTT.